Below, 23 T cell receptor beta chains from the same sample are listed, as sequenced in a study of regulatory T cells in long-lasting Graves disease. Time point meaning: persistent/refractory GD, antithyroid drugs over 5 years with positive TRAb. The TCR library used RNA extracted from PBMCs. CDR3 regions were amplified by Arm-PCR using iRepertoire HTBI primers to build TCR beta libraries. TCRdb analysed the multiplex PCR reads with MiXCR anew, one entry per CDR3 protein. The top ten hold about 42% of the sample, which has over 650,000 distinct CDR3 sequences, around 30% seen once. Sample: peripheral blood mononuclear cells (PBMCs), taken when the disease was refractory, from a patient treated with antithyroid drugs. Source of these receptors: a female donor with Graves disease.

The chain recombines TRBV2 with TRBJ2-2, with 8 nucleotides matching TRBD2. CDR3 length: 14 residues. The germline V gene encodes CDR1 SNHLY and CDR2 FYNNEI. After removal of 6 bases from V and 2 bases from J, the junction contained 2 bases not matched to a gene. CDR3 bases: TGTGCCAGCAGACTAGCGGATAACACCGGGGAGCTGTTTTTT. Amino acid sequence: CASRLADNTGELFF. The whole variable domain, remainder taken from reference TRBV2 and TRBJ2-2, is EPEVTQTPSHQVTQMGQEVILRCVPISNHLYFYWYRQILGQKVEFLVSFYNNEISEKSEIFDDQFSVERPDGSNFTLKIRSTKLEDSAMYFCASRLADNTGELFFGEGSRLTVL.

The chain recombines TRBV5-1 with TRBJ1-1, with no clear D. V was shortened by 8 bases and J by 4 bases, with 15 bases between the two germline ends. CDR3 length: 13 amino acids. CDR1 and CDR2 from the germline V gene are SGHRS and YFSETQ. The CDR3 sequence: CASRTALSTEAFF. The CDR3 DNA is TGCGCCAGTAGGACCGCTTTGAGCACTGAAGCTTTCTTT. The whole variable domain, filled in from reference TRBV5-1 and TRBJ1-1, reads KAGVTQTPRYLIKTRGQQVTLSCSPISGHRSVSWYQQTPGQGLQFLFEYFSETQRNKGNFPGRFSGRQFSNSRSEMNVSTLELGDSALYLCASRTALSTEAFFGQGTRLTVV.

CDR3 in DNA: TGTGCCTGGAGTGCGGGGGGACACCCCTACGAGCAGTACTTC. It is translated as CAWSAGGHPYEQYF. J is TRBJ2-7 and V is TRBV30; possibly TRBD2 for D (7 bases). The V and J ends lost 1 base and 2 bases respectively, with 12 bases between them. CDR3 size: 14 residues. From germline, CDR1 is GTSNPN and CDR2 SVGIG (reference sequence).

The chain recombines TRBV7-9 with TRBJ2-5; 9 nucleotides align to TRBD1. The CDR3 is 16 residues long. With V trimmed by 5 bases and J by 0 bases, 7 bases remained unmatched. The germline V gene has CDR1 SEHNR and CDR2 FQNEAQ (reference sequence). The CDR3 DNA reads TGTGCCAGCAGCCCGTCGGGACAGGGCCACCAAGAGACCCAGTACTTC. Translated: CASSPSGQGHQETQYF.

The chain uses TRBV24-1 and TRBJ1-5, with 7 bases lining up with TRBD1. The CDR3 is made up of 19 amino acids. Germline V gene data show CDR1 as KGHDR and CDR2 as SFDVKD. The ends lost 4 bases at V and 4 bases at J; junction bases unmatched: 18. The CDR3 DNA is TGTGCCACCAGTGAGTATAAAATTCTTGGGGGACAGCTTAATCAGCCCCAGCATTTT. It yields the protein CATSEYKILGGQLNQPQHF.

The chain recombines TRBV7-3 with TRBJ1-1, with a tentative D call TRBD1 (5 bases). The CDR3 has 15 residues. In germline, CDR1 is SGHTA, CDR2 FQGTGA. V was trimmed by 3 bases and J by 1 base, leaving 12 bases between them. CDR3 region: CASSFRAGKNTEAFF. In DNA, the CDR3 is TGTGCCAGCAGCTTCCGGGCAGGGAAGAACACTGAAGCTTTCTTT.

This clonotype showed up many times. The chain employs TRBV28 and TRBJ1-4, with D possibly TRBD1 on 5 matching bases. V was trimmed by 3 bases and J by 8 bases, leaving 13 bases between them. The CDR3 runs 14 residues. Germline lookup yields CDR1 MDHEN and CDR2 SYDVKM. The CDR3 region has the DNA TGTGCCAGCAGTTTGTTGGACAAAAGGGAAAAACTGTTTTTT. Amino acid sequence: CASSLLDKREKLFF.

This clonotype showed up many times. The J gene is TRBJ1-6, the V gene TRBV2; 9 nucleotides line up with TRBD1. Germline assignment: CDR1 SNHLY and CDR2 FYNNEI. The J segment lost 7 bases and the V segment lost 6 bases, leaving 7 bases of the junction unmatched. The CDR3 length is 15 residues. The CDR3 is CASSLQGARNSPLHF. The CDR3 DNA follows: TGTGCCAGCAGCTTACAGGGGGCAAGGAATTCACCCCTCCACTTT.

This clonotype was recorded once. A much larger clonotype is one base distant, so this may be a read error. This sequence joins TRBV6-1 and TRBJ1-2; D is uncertain. The germline V and J ends were trimmed by 11 bases and 4 bases, with 11 bases remaining between them. The germline CDR1 and CDR2 sequences are MNHNS and SASEGT. There are 11 residues in the CDR3. The CDR3 sequence is CAGKGGYGYTF. CDR3 nucleotide sequence: TGTGCCGGCAAGGGAGGCTATGGCTACACCTTC.

This clonotype was recorded at least ten times. This sequence joins TRBV5-1 and TRBJ2-7, with D possibly being TRBD1 (6 bases). V was clipped by 0 bases and J by 3 bases, with 7 bases between them. Per germline, CDR1 SGHRS and CDR2 YFSETQ. The CDR3 length is 13 residues. The CDR3 spells CASSLARGYEQYF. The CDR3 DNA follows: TGCGCCAGCAGCTTGGCCAGGGGCTACGAGCAGTACTTC.

Note on this clonotype: With a much larger clone just one base away, this may be a read error. This chain links TRBV6-2 or TRBV6-3 with TRBJ1-2; TRBD1 is a possible D gene (6 bases). The germline V gene encodes CDR1 MNHEY and CDR2 SVGEGT. The CDR3 loop spans 13 amino acids. The ends were cut back, 5 bases at V and 4 bases at J, with 11 bases in the middle. The CDR3 here is CASSKQGGYGYTF. CDR3 in DNA: TGTGCCAGCAGTAAACAGGGTGGCTATGGCTACACCTTC.

This clonotype was detected many times. This rearrangement joins TRBV28 to TRBJ1-2; D perhaps matches TRBD1 (6 bases). Germline V CDR1 and CDR2: MDHEN, SYDVKM. The V and J ends lost 11 bases and 8 bases respectively, with 24 bases between them. This CDR3 is 14 amino acids long. CDR3 loop: CACSLWDTLGGYTF. In nucleotides, the CDR3 is TGTGCCTGCTCCCTCTGGGACACCCTTGGAGGCTACACCTTC.

This clonotype was found a few times. The V and J genes are TRBV19 and TRBJ2-7; 7 nucleotides line up with TRBD1. V was pared by 6 bases and J by 4 bases, with 6 bases of the junction left unmatched. The CDR3 extends over 13 amino acids. The V gene's germline CDR1 is LNHDA and CDR2 SQIVND (reference sequence). The CDR3 nucleotides read TGTGCCAGTAGCCCAGCGACAGGGTACGAGCAGTACTTC. Its translation: CASSPATGYEQYF.

This clonotype was detected only a few times. The chain employs TRBV12-3 or TRBV12-4 and TRBJ2-7; D assignment may be TRBD1 or TRBD2 (5 bases each). This CDR3 contains 13 residues. V was trimmed by 7 bases and J by 5 bases, leaving 15 bases between them. The chain's CDR3 is CASTSGTLNEQYF. In DNA, the CDR3 is TGTGCCAGCACGTCCGGGACGCTTAACGAGCAGTACTTC.

The chain carries TRBV6-2 or TRBV6-3 and TRBJ1-1; no clear D gene. The germline CDR1 and CDR2 sequences are MNHEY and SVGEGT. V dropped 6 bases and J dropped 6 bases, with 17 bases sitting between them. There are 14 residues in the CDR3. CDR3 region: CASSPGGSRAEAFF. The CDR3 DNA sequence: TGTGCCAGCAGCCCCGGCGGTAGTCGCGCTGAAGCTTTCTTT.

This clonotype came up many times. The chain links TRBV11-2 to TRBJ1-6, with 9 positions matching TRBD1. Per germline, CDR1 SGHAT and CDR2 FQNNGV. The CDR3 runs to 15 residues. V shed 5 bases and J 7 bases; nucleotides not matched to a gene: 6. The CDR3 DNA follows: TGTGCCAGCAGCCTTCGGACAGGGGAGAATTCACCCCTCCACTTT. Translation: CASSLRTGENSPLHF.

The chain carries TRBV30 and TRBJ2-5; D is ambiguous. The V gene's germline CDR1 is GTSNPN and CDR2 SVGIG (reference sequence). There are 11 residues in the CDR3. Trimming removed 4 bases from V and 4 bases from J, with 7 bases in between. The CDR3 is CAWTGGETQYF. The CDR3 coding sequence is TGTGCCTGGACGGGCGGAGAGACCCAGTACTTC. The full variable domain, its missing parts supplied by reference TRBV30 and TRBJ2-5, is SQTIHQWPATLVQPVGSPLSLECTVEGTSNPNLYWYRQAAGRGLQLLFYSVGIGQISSEVPQNLSASRPQDRQFILSSKKLLLSDSGFYLCAWTGGETQYFGPGTRLLVL.

This clonotype was seen a handful of times. The chain joins TRBV12-3 or TRBV12-4 to TRBJ2-5; 10 bases agree with TRBD2. The CDR3 covers 18 residues. V lost 3 bases and J lost 0; bases outside the gene matches: 10. This chain's CDR3 is CASSFSGRGLANQETQYF. The CDR3 nucleotides read TGTGCCAGCAGTTTTAGCGGGCGGGGACTAGCGAACCAAGAGACCCAGTACTTC.

This clonotype has a handful of counts. V usage is TRBV12-3 or TRBV12-4 and J usage is TRBJ1-4, with 11 positions matching TRBD1. The CDR3 is 16 residues long. The V gene end was trimmed by 2 bases and the J gene end by 8 bases; junction bases not matched to a gene: 7. The CDR3 region has the DNA TGTGCCAGCAGTTTAAGGACAGGGGGCGGGAGAGAAAAACTGTTTTTT. Encoded protein: CASSLRTGGGREKLFF.

The chain combines TRBV7-9 with TRBJ1-4; 8 positions match TRBD1. Germline CDR1 is SEHNR and CDR2 is FQNEAQ (reference sequence). The length of the CDR3 is 16 residues. Trimming took 8 bases from V and 0 from J; bases not matched to a gene: 8. CDR3 DNA: TGTGCCAGCGGATGGACAGGGCCGTCAACTAATGAAAAACTGTTTTTT. This translates into CASGWTGPSTNEKLFF.

The chain recombines TRBV6-9 with TRBJ2-5; tentative D call: TRBD2 (6 bases). V lost 3 bases and J lost 1, with 27 bases in between. The length of the CDR3 is 20 residues. From germline, CDR1 is MNHGY and CDR2 SVAAGI. CDR3 coding DNA: TGTGCCAGCAGTTACTCATCGACACCGGTTCCAGGCGGGACCCAAGAGACCCAGTACTTC. Encoded protein: CASSYSSTPVPGGTQETQYF.

The chain couples TRBV7-3 to TRBJ2-7; D is unresolved. Germline V gives CDR1 SGHTA, CDR2 FQGTGA. V lost 1 base and J lost 6, with 10 bases in between. CDR3 length equals 13 residues. The CDR3 coding sequence is TGTGCCAGCAGCTTAAGCCCTCTGGGCGAGCAGTACTTC. Translated: CASSLSPLGEQYF.

This clonotype was picked up a small number of times. The J gene is TRBJ1-1, the V gene TRBV10-3; 10 bases align to TRBD1. This CDR3 is 15 amino acids long. The V and J ends lost 6 bases and 2 bases, in that order; junction bases with no gene match: 6. CDR1 ENHRY and CDR2 SYGVKD come from the germline V gene. The DNA of the CDR3 is TGTGCCATCAGAGGGGACAGGGGAGGAAACACTGAAGCTTTCTTT. This codes for CAIRGDRGGNTEAFF.